Sequencing of this T cell receptor (beta chain) was carried out in a study of blood T cell repertoires in COVID-19. Looking at the study overall: Some COVID-19 samples were acute and others convalescent; all came from the United States, Italy and Spain. PBMCs, B-cell-depleted T cells, or T cells were the source of the cDNA or gDNA that made up the material.

As originally analysed: By means of reference gene primer amplification, nucleated cell counts were estimated. This table comes from immunoSEQ multiplex PCR, and its TCRdb copy is limited to in-frame clones, with some not included. For V, J and clone size, that table is used; D and trimming come from the DNA. The table lists about 140,000 clones, over 75% of them singletons. Trimming took off 5 bases at V and 3 bases at J, with 14 bases between the two ends. The CDR3 spans 16 residues. Germline V gives CDR1 MNHEY, CDR2 SVGEGT. Sequenced sample: peripheral blood. This rearrangement joins TRBV6-2 or TRBV6-3 to TRBJ2-6; a weak D match, TRBD1 (5 bases). This clonotype was sampled from a man in his fifties or sixties with acute or convalescent COVID-19. CDR3 protein: CASSQTSTGGANVLTF. In DNA form, the CDR3 reads TGTGCCAGCAGTCAGACAAGTACAGGTGGGGCCAACGTCCTGACTTTC.